This TCR beta chain was sequenced in a study of blood T cell repertoires in COVID-19. Trimming removed 3 bases at V and 7 bases at J, with 10 bases between. Germline V gene lookup returns CDR1 MRHNA and CDR2 SNTAGT. The CDR3 covers 13 residues. The repertoire was sequenced with immunoSEQ multiplex PCR; TCRdb's copy has only in-frame clones and lacks some. Of tens of thousands of clones in the sample, approximately 89% are singletons; the top ten hold about 29%. The sample holds a few counts of this clone. V gene TRBV6-4 combines with J gene TRBJ1-5, with D tentatively TRBD1 (6 bases). Specimen: peripheral blood. The source is an elderly woman with acute or convalescent COVID-19. The CDR3 here is CASSEDRQQPQHF. The DNA for the CDR3 is TGTGCCAGCAGTGAGGACAGACAGCAGCCCCAGCATTTT.